The 15 T cell receptor beta chains below come from one sample, sequenced in a study of T cell responses to AZD1222 COVID-19 vaccine. The data were produced by immunoSEQ multiplex PCR, yet TCRdb's version contains in-frame clones alone and is incomplete. The sample has about 160,000 clones; about 91% are singletons. The sample consisted of peripheral blood, taken on day 0 of MenACWY control vaccination. Receptors were obtained from an adult in good health.

The chain has TRBV18 and TRBJ1-2, with 8 bases that match TRBD1. The V gene's germline CDR1 is KGHSH and CDR2 LQKENI. The junction had 7 bases not matched to a gene; V was cut back by 3 bases and J by 4 bases. The CDR3 has 15 amino acids. DNA of the CDR3: TGTGCCAGCTCACCGACAGGGGAGGGAGGCTATGGCTACACCTTC. This sequence encodes CASSPTGEGGYGYTF.

This clone was detected only once. The chain employs TRBV6-5 and TRBJ2-2; a possible D gene is TRBD1 (6 bases). The germline V gene encodes CDR1 MNHEY and CDR2 SVGAGI. Trimming pared 7 bases from V and 4 bases from J, leaving 13 bases between. This CDR3 contains 14 residues. CDR3 nucleotides: TGTGCCAGCAAGGCAGGGGAAATCACCGGGGAGCTGTTTTTT. Translation gives CASKAGEITGELFF.

This clone came up once. The chain employs TRBV7-8 and TRBJ2-3; D might be TRBD2 (6 bases). Germline CDR1 SGHVS, CDR2 FQNEAQ. V was trimmed by 5 bases and J by 2 bases, leaving 17 bases between them. The CDR3 is 16 residues long. The CDR3 sequence is CASSPGVLTFTDTQYF. CDR3 DNA sequence: TGTGCCAGCAGCCCGGGGGTACTTACCTTCACAGATACGCAGTATTTT.

The V gene is TRBV29-1, the J gene TRBJ2-5, with 7 bases fitting TRBD1. The J segment lost 1 base and the V segment lost 5 bases, leaving 1 base of the junction unmatched. CDR1 is SQVTM, CDR2 ANQGSEA, per germline. CDR3 size: 12 residues. CDR3 bases: TGCAGCGTTCGGGACAGCCAAGAGACCCAGTACTTC. It is translated as CSVRDSQETQYF.

J is TRBJ2-1 and V is TRBV3-1 (or the pseudogene TRBV3-2), with 7 nucleotides matching TRBD2. This CDR3 has 17 residues. V lost 0 bases and J lost 5; bases outside the gene matches: 10. The V gene's germline CDR1 is LGHDT and CDR2 YNNKEL (reference sequence). CDR3 DNA: TGTGCCAGCAGCCAAGATTTAGCGGGCCTTATAGACAATGAGCAGTTCTTC. Its translation: CASSQDLAGLIDNEQFF.

The chain has TRBV6-1 and TRBJ2-7, with TRBD1 matching 7 bases. Per germline, CDR1 MNHNS and CDR2 SASEGT. V lost 3 bases, J lost 3 bases, and 11 bases stayed unmatched. This CDR3 has 16 residues. CDR3 region: CASSDAWTGNNYEQYF. The CDR3 DNA reads as TGTGCCAGCAGTGACGCTTGGACAGGCAATAACTACGAGCAGTACTTC.

The V call is TRBV27, the J call TRBJ1-2, with D unresolved. The V end lost 5 bases, the J end lost 5 bases, and 12 bases lay between the germline ends. Per the germline V gene, CDR1 is MNHEY and CDR2 is SMNVEV (reference sequence). This CDR3 has 13 residues. The CDR3 sequence is CASSGQTGYGYTF. CDR3 coding DNA: TGTGCCAGCAGTGGTCAGACGGGGTATGGCTACACCTTC.

The chain uses TRBV5-1 and TRBJ1-2, with 7 bases identical to TRBD1. The CDR3 consists of 14 residues. CDR1 and CDR2 (germline): SGHRS, YFSETQ. V trimming: 3 bases; J trimming: 4 bases; junction bases outside the gene matches: 6. Written as DNA, the CDR3 is TGCGCCAGCAGCTCCACAGGGGACTCCTATGGCTACACCTTC. This sequence encodes CASSSTGDSYGYTF.

This clone was observed a single time. The chain carries TRBV7-2 and TRBJ2-5; possible D gene TRBD1, 5 bases. V was cut by 1 base and J by 4 bases, with 10 bases left in between. The CDR3 runs to 14 residues. Germline V gene data show CDR1 as SGHTA and CDR2 as FQGNSA. The CDR3 reads CASSLVAGSETQYF. Written as DNA, the CDR3 is TGTGCCAGCAGCTTAGTCGCAGGGTCAGAGACCCAGTACTTC.

V and J are TRBV12-5 and TRBJ2-3; 7 bases fit TRBD2. CDR1 and CDR2 from the germline V gene are LGHNT and FRNRAP. The CDR3 sequence is 14 residues long. The V gene end was trimmed by 3 bases and the J gene end by 0 bases; junction bases not matched to a gene: 0. DNA for the CDR3: TGTGCTAGTGGTTTTAGCGGGAGCACAGATACGCAGTATTTT. This gives the protein CASGFSGSTDTQYF.

J is TRBJ1-2 and V is TRBV7-2, with 8 bases fitting TRBD1. Per the germline V gene, CDR1 is SGHTA and CDR2 is FQGNSA. This CDR3 spans 16 amino acids. With V trimmed by 5 bases and J by 4 bases, 12 bases remained unmatched. The CDR3 coding sequence is TGTGCCAGCAGCCTGACAACCGGGACAGGAACCTATGGCTACACCTTC. Translating it yields CASSLTTGTGTYGYTF.

The chain is built from TRBV13 and TRBJ1-4; D is uncertain. The CDR3 extends over 14 amino acids. Trimming removed 4 bases from V and 8 bases from J, with 14 bases in between. CDR1 and CDR2 (germline): PRHDT, FYEKMQ (reference sequence). The CDR3 here is CASSYGAMEEKLFF. CDR3 DNA: TGTGCCAGCAGCTATGGCGCTATGGAGGAAAAACTGTTTTTT.

The chain is built from TRBV24-1 and TRBJ2-7, with TRBD1 matching 9 bases. Losses at the gene ends were 5 bases for V and 4 bases for J; bases not matched to a gene: 11. Germline V gene sequence: CDR1 KGHDR, CDR2 SFDVKD. This CDR3 contains 16 residues. As DNA, the CDR3 is TGTGCCACCAGTGGACCGACGGGGACAGGGACTTACGAGCAGTACTTC. This sequence encodes CATSGPTGTGTYEQYF.

The chain uses TRBV5-1 and TRBJ2-3, with no clear D. Germline V gene sequence: CDR1 SGHRS, CDR2 YFSETQ. V lost 4 bases and J lost 4, with 16 bases in between. The CDR3 is 15 residues long. The CDR3 spells CASSEAPLQSDTQYF. CDR3 DNA: TGCGCCAGCAGCGAGGCCCCCCTCCAGTCAGATACGCAGTATTTT.

This clone came up a few times. V and J are TRBV19 and TRBJ2-3; TRBD2 agrees at 11 bases. CDR1 is LNHDA, CDR2 SQIVND, per germline (reference sequence). CDR3 length equals 14 residues. Losses at the gene ends were 10 bases for V and 4 bases for J; bases not matched to a gene: 7. CDR3 in DNA: TGTGCCACGAAACTAGCGGGAGCAGCAGATACGCAGTATTTT. Its protein is CATKLAGAADTQYF. Combining the CDR3 with reference TRBV19 and TRBJ2-3 gives the whole variable domain DGGITQSPKYLFRKEGQNVTLSCEQNLNHDAMYWYRQDPGQGLRLIYYSQIVNDFQKGDIAEGYSVSREKKESFPLTVTSAQKNPTAFYLCATKLAGAADTQYFGPGTRLTVL.